Each of the 10 T cell receptor beta chains below was sequenced from the same sample in a study of T cells in Graves' hyperthyroidism and ophthalmopathy. Amplified regions were TCR beta CDR3 sequences from RNA transcripts. A set of HTBI primers served as the primers for a first-round RT-PCR of the TCR CDR3. Each CDR3 protein gets one entry after TCRdb re-called the multiplex PCR reads with MiXCR. The repertoire consists of approximately 420,000 distinct CDR3 sequences, with 15% occurring once and the leading ten covering over 25%. Sequencing was carried out using blood. Receptors originate from a woman younger than 45 with Graves' hyperthyroidism.

The chain joins TRBV4-2 to TRBJ1-5; perhaps TRBD1 as D (6 bases). The germline gives CDR1 LGHNA, CDR2 YNFKEQ. The CDR3 runs to 15 residues. V dropped 1 base and J dropped 3 bases, with 10 bases sitting between them. Here the CDR3 reads CASSQGQGHNQPQHF. CDR3 sequence (DNA): TGTGCCAGCAGCCAAGGGCAGGGACACAATCAGCCCCAGCATTTT.

This clonotype was seen ten or more times. The chain employs TRBV6-1 and TRBJ2-1, with 10 bases fitting TRBD2. J gave up 6 bases and V 9 bases, and 11 bases lay outside the gene matches. CDR3 length: 15 residues. Germline values: CDR1 MNHNS, CDR2 SASEGT. The CDR3 coding sequence is TGTGCCAGTCGGAACCCTAGCGGGAGATTCAATGAGCAGTTCTTC. Its protein is CASRNPSGRFNEQFF.

The chain recombines TRBV20-1 with TRBJ1-1; D is undetermined. Germline CDR1 and CDR2: DFQATT and SNEGSKA (reference sequence). CDR3 size: 11 residues. The V end was cut by 2 bases, the J end by 5 bases, with 6 bases between. The CDR3 region is CSARRWTEAFF. DNA for the CDR3: TGCAGTGCTAGACGGTGGACTGAAGCTTTCTTT.

CDR3 loop: CASSEVGGEQYF. CDR3 DNA: TGTGCCAGCAGTGAAGTGGGAGGCGAGCAGTACTTC. This rearrangement joins TRBV6-1 to TRBJ2-7, with TRBD2 as a possible D gene (6 bases). The CDR3 has 12 amino acids. The germline V gene has CDR1 MNHNS and CDR2 SASEGT. The V gene lost 1 base and the J gene lost 6 bases, with 7 bases spanning the gap.

This clonotype has ten or more counts. This chain joins TRBV28 and TRBJ1-6; D gene uncertain. CDR1 and CDR2 (germline): MDHEN, SYDVKM. CDR3 size: 12 residues. V was clipped by 7 bases and J by 11 bases, with 12 bases between them. CDR3 loop: CASKGQIPPLHF. In nucleotides, the CDR3 is TGTGCCAGCAAAGGGCAGATACCACCCCTCCACTTT.

This clonotype was detected ten times or more. The chain recombines TRBV20-1 with TRBJ1-1; no firm D call. Germline V gene data show CDR1 as DFQATT and CDR2 as SNEGSKA (reference sequence). This CDR3 is built from 12 residues. The ends were cut back, 3 bases at V and 2 bases at J, with 7 bases in the middle. CDR3 nucleotide sequence: TGCAGTGCTAGGTGGGCTAACACTGAAGCTTTCTTT. Residues: CSARWANTEAFF.

This clonotype appeared many times. The rearrangement joins TRBV11-2 to TRBJ1-5, with D possibly matching TRBD1 (5 bases). Looked up from germline, CDR1 is SGHAT and CDR2 is FQNNGV. V lost 5 bases and J 8 bases, leaving 13 bases between the germline ends. The CDR3 extends over 13 amino acids. The CDR3 reads CASSPGHSEPQHF. The CDR3 DNA sequence: TGTGCCAGCAGCCCTGGACACTCCGAGCCCCAGCATTTT. The full variable domain, with the rest looked up from reference TRBV11-2 and TRBJ1-5, is EAGVAQSPRYKIIEKRQSVAFWCNPISGHATLYWYQQILGQGPKLLIQFQNNGVVDDSQLPKDRFSAERLKGVDSTLKIQPAKLEDSAVYLCASSPGHSEPQHFGDGTRLSIL.

In this sample, this clonotype turned up many times. J is TRBJ2-5 and V is TRBV28; D may match TRBD1 or TRBD2 (5 bases each). Germline CDR1 is MDHEN and CDR2 is SYDVKM. There are 14 residues in the CDR3. The V gene lost 3 bases and the J gene lost 7 bases, with 15 bases spanning the gap. CDR3 in DNA: TGTGCCAGCAGTTTTTCCGGGACGGTTGGGACCCAGTACTTC. Protein: CASSFSGTVGTQYF.

The sample holds many counts of this clonotype. The chain combines TRBV3-1 with TRBJ2-1; TRBD2 matches at 7 bases. The germline CDR1 and CDR2 sequences are LGHDT and YNNKEL (reference sequence). V was clipped by 5 bases and J by 2 bases; unmatched bases: 9. This CDR3 has 16 residues. As DNA, the CDR3 is TGTGCCAGCAGCACTCGGACTAGAGGTACCTACAATGAGCAGTTCTTC. It encodes CASSTRTRGTYNEQFF.

This clonotype has ten or more counts. The chain uses TRBV11-1 and TRBJ2-1; 10 bases align to TRBD2. Germline CDR1 is SGHAT and CDR2 is FQDESV (reference sequence). This CDR3 contains 17 residues. Trimming cost V 2 bases and J 3 bases; bases outside gene matches: 7. CDR3 in amino acids: CASSLRASGSLYNEQFF. Here the CDR3 DNA reads TGTGCCAGCAGCTTAAGGGCTAGCGGGAGTCTCTACAATGAGCAGTTCTTC.